The source of this T cell receptor (beta chain) is a study of blood T cells in healthy people across ages. The second PCR ran about 7 to 12 cycles with a sample-barcoded 5' primer and J-beta primers. TCRdb ran MiXCR on the 5' RACE reads and lists one entry per CDR3 protein. The sample holds more than 500,000 distinct CDR3 sequences; about 25% are singletons and the top ten take 18%. Every sample yielded at least 6.5 million isolated PBMCs. The sample taken for sequencing was blood. This clonotype originated in an older woman in good health.

CDR3 DNA sequence: TGTGCCACCAGCAGAGTGAACAACTATGGCTACACCTTC. It codes for CATSRVNNYGYTF. V gene TRBV15 combines with J gene TRBJ1-2; no definite D call. Trimming shortened V by 1 base and J by 2 bases, and 5 bases separated the two germline ends. The germline V gene has CDR1 LNHNV and CDR2 YYDKDF (reference sequence). CDR3 length: 13 residues.